Below, 12 T cell receptor beta chains from the same sample are listed, as sequenced in a study of OX40 agonist ivuxolimab in advanced cancers. TCRdb's copy holds only in-frame clones and misses some; the assay was immunoSEQ multiplex PCR. The sample lists tens of thousands of clones; 85% to 90% were seen once. Source: CD4+ or CD8+ T cells sorted from blood, taken in a trial of the OX40 agonist ivuxolimab. The receptors were gathered from an adult with an advanced solid tumor such as melanoma, head and neck, liver or kidney cancer.

V is TRBV6-1 and J is TRBJ2-7; 7 bases match TRBD1. J gave up 1 base and V 6 bases, and 9 bases lay outside the gene matches. This CDR3 is 15 amino acids long. CDR1 is MNHNS and CDR2 is SASEGT in the germline V gene. CDR3 in amino acids: CASRPLRTGSYEQYF. The CDR3 DNA is TGTGCCAGCAGACCCCTCCGGACAGGATCCTACGAGCAGTACTTC.

The genes are TRBV4-1 and TRBJ2-1, with 11 bases fitting TRBD2. Looked up from germline, CDR1 is MGHRA and CDR2 is YSYEKL. CDR3 length equals 15 residues. The V gene end was trimmed by 4 bases and the J gene end by 6 bases; junction bases not matched to a gene: 5. CDR3 bases: TGCGCCAGCAGCCCCACTAGCGGGAGTGCCAATGAGCAGTTCTTC. It specifies CASSPTSGSANEQFF.

The gene calls are TRBV7-9 and TRBJ2-2; D remains unclear. With 4 bases removed from V and 1 base from J, the gap between germline ends came to 7 bases. The CDR3 is made up of 14 amino acids. Germline V lookup: CDR1 SEHNR, CDR2 FQNEAQ (reference sequence). The CDR3 spells CASSYGRNTGELFF. DNA of the CDR3: TGTGCCAGCAGCTATGGACGGAACACCGGGGAGCTGTTTTTT. Combining the CDR3 with reference TRBV7-9 and TRBJ2-2 gives the whole variable domain DTGVSQNPRHKITKRGQNVTFRCDPISEHNRLYWYRQTLGQGPEFLTYFQNEAQLEKSRLLSDRFSAERPKGSFSTLEIQRTEQGDSAMYLCASSYGRNTGELFFGEGSRLTVL.

V usage is TRBV27 and J usage is TRBJ1-5; D ambiguous. The CDR3 sequence is 14 residues long. Trimming left V 2 bases short and J 6 bases short, with 11 bases between. Germline lookup yields CDR1 MNHEY and CDR2 SMNVEV (reference sequence). In DNA form, the CDR3 reads TGTGCCAGCAGTTTAATTGGGTTTGCTCAGCCCCAGCATTTT. Translation: CASSLIGFAQPQHF.

The chain is built from TRBV28 and TRBJ2-7, with 8 bases matching TRBD1. V gave up 7 bases and J gave up 5 bases; unmatched junction bases: 7. Germline V gene data show CDR1 as MDHEN and CDR2 as SYDVKM. This CDR3 contains 13 residues. DNA of the CDR3: TGTGCCAGCAAAGGGACAGGTTTCCACGAGCAGTACTTC. Its translation is CASKGTGFHEQYF.

The chain carries TRBV6-6 and TRBJ2-1; D uncertain. Germline V gene lookup returns CDR1 MNHNY and CDR2 SVGAGI (reference sequence). V was cut by 0 bases and J by 3 bases, with 0 bases left in between. The CDR3 is 12 amino acids. The CDR3 region is CASSYSYNEQFF. As DNA, the CDR3 is TGTGCCAGCAGTTACTCCTACAATGAGCAGTTCTTC.

V gene TRBV7-9 combines with J gene TRBJ2-1; TRBD2 agrees at 8 bases. J lost 5 bases, V lost 5 bases, and 11 bases had no gene match. Germline V gene sequence: CDR1 SEHNR, CDR2 FQNEAQ (reference sequence). There are 16 residues in the CDR3. CDR3: CASSIVSAGGHNEQFF. The CDR3 nucleotides read TGTGCCAGCAGCATCGTTTCGGCGGGAGGACACAATGAGCAGTTCTTC.

The chain joins TRBV28 to TRBJ2-7; 12 bases match TRBD2. Germline CDR1 reads MDHEN; CDR2 reads SYDVKM. CDR3 size: 17 residues. V was clipped by 2 bases and J by 6 bases; unmatched bases: 11. The CDR3: CASSLVLAGGPIGEQYF. CDR3 DNA: TGTGCCAGCAGTTTAGTCCTAGCGGGAGGGCCGATTGGCGAGCAGTACTTC.

The chain joins TRBV6-5 to TRBJ2-5; D not resolved. Between the trimmed V and J ends, which lost 0 bases and 5 bases, there was a span of 10 bases. The CDR3 has 14 amino acids. Per the germline V gene, CDR1 is MNHEY and CDR2 is SVGAGI. The CDR3 DNA follows: TGTGCCAGCAGTTACTCGAGGCACGCTGAGACCCAGTACTTC. It translates to CASSYSRHAETQYF.

This chain connects TRBV15 to TRBJ2-2; D uncertain. There are 12 residues in the CDR3. Deletions cut 8 bases from V and 6 bases from J, with 10 bases between. The germline V gene encodes CDR1 LNHNV and CDR2 YYDKDF (reference sequence). The CDR3 sequence: CATEWIAGELFF. In nucleotides, the CDR3 is TGTGCCACCGAGTGGATCGCCGGGGAGCTGTTTTTT.

The chain couples TRBV5-8 to TRBJ2-1; 9 bases map to TRBD2. Germline V CDR1 and CDR2: SGHTS, YDEGEE. CDR3 size: 17 residues. The V gene end was trimmed by 0 bases and the J gene end by 8 bases; junction bases not matched to a gene: 12. The CDR3 coding sequence is TGTGCCAGCAGCTTGGGTCTTAGCGGGGGTTTTTTCGATGAGCAGTTCTTC. Translation: CASSLGLSGGFFDEQFF.

In this sample, this clone turned up once. The chain couples TRBV5-4 to TRBJ2-7; possibly TRBD1 for D (6 bases). V lost 4 bases to trimming and J lost 3 bases, with 8 bases between them. Germline V gene sequence: CDR1 SGHNT, CDR2 YYREEE (reference sequence). The CDR3 is 12 residues long. The CDR3 here is CASSTDSYEQYF. CDR3 sequence (DNA): TGTGCCAGCAGCACGGACAGCTACGAGCAGTACTTC.